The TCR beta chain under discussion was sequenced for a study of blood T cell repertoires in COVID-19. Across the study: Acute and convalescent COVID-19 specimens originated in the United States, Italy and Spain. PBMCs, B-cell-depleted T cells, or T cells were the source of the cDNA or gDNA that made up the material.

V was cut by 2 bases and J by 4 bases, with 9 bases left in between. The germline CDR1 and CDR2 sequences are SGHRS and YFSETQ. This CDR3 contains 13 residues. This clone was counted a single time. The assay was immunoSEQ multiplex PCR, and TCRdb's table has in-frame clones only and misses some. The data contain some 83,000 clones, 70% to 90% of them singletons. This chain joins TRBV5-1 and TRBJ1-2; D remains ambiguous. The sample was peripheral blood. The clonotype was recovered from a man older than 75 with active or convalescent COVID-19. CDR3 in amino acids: CASSFGESYGYTF. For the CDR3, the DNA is TGCGCCAGCAGCTTTGGGGAGTCCTATGGCTACACCTTC.